This TCR beta chain was profiled in a study of T cells in Graves' hyperthyroidism and ophthalmopathy. About the research overall: At the time of initial diagnosis and before any treatment, peripheral blood was collected.

This clonotype was recorded at least ten times. Germline V gives CDR1 MNHEY, CDR2 SMNVEV (reference sequence). This CDR3 has 15 residues. J gave up 4 bases and V 7 bases, and 5 bases lay outside the gene matches. Researchers took RNA transcripts and amplified the TCR beta CDR3 regions from them. The primer set for the first-round RT-PCR of the TCR CDR3 was HTBI. TCRdb re-called the multiplex PCR reads through MiXCR, storing one row per CDR3 protein. The sample records under 350,000 distinct CDR3 sequences, 20% to 25% being singletons. The chain recombines TRBV27 with TRBJ2-6; TRBD2 matches 9 bases. The TCR comes from a man aged 40-49 years with Graves' hyperthyroidism that later progressed to Graves' ophthalmopathy. What was sequenced was blood. CDR3 loop: CASKKREAGANVLTF. CDR3 nucleotide sequence: TGTGCCAGCAAAAAGCGGGAGGCCGGGGCCAACGTCCTGACTTTC.